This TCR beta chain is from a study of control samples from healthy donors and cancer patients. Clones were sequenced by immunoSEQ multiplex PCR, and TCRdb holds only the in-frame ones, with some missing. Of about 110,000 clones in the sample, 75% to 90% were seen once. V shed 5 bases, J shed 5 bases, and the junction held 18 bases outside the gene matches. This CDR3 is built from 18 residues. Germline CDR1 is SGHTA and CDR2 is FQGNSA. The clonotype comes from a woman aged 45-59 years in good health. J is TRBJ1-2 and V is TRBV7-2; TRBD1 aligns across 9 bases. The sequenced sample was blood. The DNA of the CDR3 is TGTGCCAGCAGCCTCCTACCGGGACAGGGACCCTCCTGGTATGGCTACACCTTC. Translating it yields CASSLLPGQGPSWYGYTF.